This passage covers 24 T cell receptor beta chains from one sample sequenced in a study of a mutant IDH1 vaccine in newly diagnosed glioma. Their antigens remain unidentified. TCRdb's table, derived via immunoSEQ multiplex PCR, lists solely in-frame clones and lacks some. The data contain approximately 44,000 clones, 91% of them singletons. Time point in this sample: week 23, last vaccination. In the vaccine, a single dose held 300 ug of the mutant IDH1 20-mer peptide, along with topical imiquimod. The sample here was PBMCs, taken from a glioma patient whose treatment included an IDH1 peptide vaccine. The receptors come from a man aged 50 to 59 with glioma.

This CDR3 is CASSQDRSRGHQETQYF. Here the CDR3 DNA reads TGCGCCAGCAGCCAAGATAGAAGCAGGGGACATCAAGAGACCCAGTACTTC. The chain joins TRBV4-3 to TRBJ2-5; the D gene is possibly TRBD1 (6 bases). CDR1 and CDR2 from the germline V gene are LGHNA and YSLEER. The length of the CDR3 is 17 residues. V lost 0 bases to trimming and J lost 2 bases, with 16 bases between them.

This chain uses TRBV5-6 with TRBJ2-1; 7 bases line up with TRBD2. The V gene's germline CDR1 is SGHDT and CDR2 YYEEEE. The CDR3 has 16 residues. Trimming took 4 bases from V and 9 from J; bases not matched to a gene: 16. The CDR3 nucleotides are TGTGCCAGCAGCGCCTACGCGGTTTCTGGGGGGGGTGAGCAGTTCTTC. This sequence encodes CASSAYAVSGGGEQFF.

V and J are TRBV2 and TRBJ2-3; D is unresolved. In germline, CDR1 is SNHLY, CDR2 FYNNEI. The V end was cut by 4 bases, the J end by 0 bases, with 11 bases between. CDR3 length equals 15 residues. The CDR3 is CASSGKIASTDTQYF. CDR3 in DNA: TGTGCCAGCAGTGGAAAGATTGCTAGCACAGATACGCAGTATTTT.

The chain is built from TRBV4-1 and TRBJ2-1; 7 nucleotides match TRBD2. Trimming at V came to 2 bases and at J to 1 base, leaving 5 bases not matched to a gene. The CDR3 runs to 16 residues. CDR1 and CDR2 from the germline V gene are MGHRA and YSYEKL. The CDR3 region is CASSQLGRRSYNEQFF. The CDR3 coding sequence is TGCGCCAGCAGCCAACTCGGGAGGAGATCCTACAATGAGCAGTTCTTC.

This sequence joins TRBV7-9 and TRBJ1-1; D might be TRBD1 (5 bases). This CDR3 region has 14 residues. Trimming shortened V by 1 base and J by 10 bases, and 16 bases separated the two germline ends. The germline CDR1 and CDR2 sequences are SEHNR and FQNEAQ (reference sequence). This chain's CDR3 is CASSLGTWGGGAFF. The CDR3 DNA follows: TGTGCCAGCAGCTTAGGAACCTGGGGCGGCGGAGCTTTCTTT.

V gene TRBV7-9 combines with J gene TRBJ2-7; no reliable D call. Germline CDR1 SEHNR, CDR2 FQNEAQ (reference sequence). V dropped 3 bases and J dropped 4 bases, with 22 bases sitting between them. The CDR3 spans 17 residues. As DNA, the CDR3 is TGTGCCAGCAGCTTCCCAAGGCAGCCTGTGCGAGTTTACGAGCAGTACTTC. Translated, it gives CASSFPRQPVRVYEQYF.

The CDR3, as DNA: TGTGCCAGCAGTTTCGTGCCCAGGGGGAACGGGTACGAGCAGTACTTC. Encoded protein: CASSFVPRGNGYEQYF. The rearrangement uses TRBV27 and TRBJ2-7; 7 bases agree with TRBD1. Germline V lookup: CDR1 MNHEY, CDR2 SMNVEV (reference sequence). Trimming took 3 bases from V and 4 from J; bases not matched to a gene: 12. CDR3 length: 16 residues.

The chain employs TRBV11-2 and TRBJ2-3; a possible D gene is TRBD1 (6 bases). The V gene lost 0 bases and the J gene lost 13 bases, with 17 bases spanning the gap. This CDR3 is built from 14 residues. The V gene's germline CDR1 is SGHAT and CDR2 FQNNGV. For the CDR3, the DNA is TGTGCCAGCAGCTTAGATTATGCCAGGGGCCGGAAGTATTTT. Translating gives CASSLDYARGRKYF.

The CDR3 region is CASSSLSRDSLIYEQYF. CDR3 nucleotides: TGCGCCAGCAGCTCGCTGTCCCGGGACAGTCTCATATACGAGCAGTACTTC. The chain employs TRBV5-1 and TRBJ2-7; TRBD1 matches 7 bases. Germline V gene lookup returns CDR1 SGHRS and CDR2 YFSETQ. This CDR3 is 17 amino acids long. V shed 3 bases, J shed 4 bases, and the junction held 16 bases outside the gene matches.

The genes are TRBV6-1 and TRBJ2-7; D is possibly TRBD1 or TRBD2 (5 bases each). V lost 3 bases and J lost 9, with 15 bases in between. In germline, CDR1 is MNHNS, CDR2 SASEGT. There are 13 residues in the CDR3. CDR3 loop: CASSDGTVEWQYF. The CDR3 bases are TGTGCCAGCAGTGACGGGACCGTTGAGTGGCAGTACTTC.

This chain connects TRBV28 to TRBJ2-7; 8 nucleotides match TRBD2. J was trimmed by 3 bases and V by 7 bases; bases with no gene match: 14. The CDR3 sequence is 16 residues long. The germline V gene encodes CDR1 MDHEN and CDR2 SYDVKM. The CDR3 DNA follows: TGTGCCAGCAACTCCCTGGGCGGGGGGACCATCTACGAGCAGTACTTC. This gives the protein CASNSLGGGTIYEQYF.

The gene calls are TRBV19 and TRBJ2-7, with 9 positions matching TRBD2. The germline gives CDR1 LNHDA, CDR2 SQIVND (reference sequence). This CDR3 region has 15 residues. The trim removed 6 bases at V and 2 bases at J, leaving 8 bases unmatched. The CDR3 region has the DNA TGTGCCAGTAGCCAGACTAGCGGTCTGCCCTACGAGCAGTACTTC. Protein product: CASSQTSGLPYEQYF. Combining the CDR3 with reference TRBV19 and TRBJ2-7 gives the whole variable domain DGGITQSPKYLFRKEGQNVTLSCEQNLNHDAMYWYRQDPGQGLRLIYYSQIVNDFQKGDIAEGYSVSREKKESFPLTVTSAQKNPTAFYLCASSQTSGLPYEQYFGPGTRLTVT.

V gene TRBV29-1 combines with J gene TRBJ2-7; tentative D call: TRBD1 (5 bases). The germline gives CDR1 SQVTM, CDR2 ANQGSEA. The CDR3 length is 11 residues. Between the trimmed V and J ends, which lost 4 bases and 6 bases, there was a span of 10 bases. The chain's CDR3 is CSVGQGSEQYF. The CDR3 DNA follows: TGCAGCGTTGGTCAGGGAAGCGAGCAGTACTTC.

J is TRBJ2-5 and V is TRBV27, with D perhaps TRBD2 (5 bases). V lost 2 bases to trimming and J lost 5 bases, with 9 bases between them. The CDR3 loop spans 13 amino acids. Per the germline V gene, CDR1 is MNHEY and CDR2 is SMNVEV (reference sequence). The CDR3 DNA reads TGTGCCAGCAGTTTAAGAGGGTTGGAGACCCAGTACTTC. It codes for CASSLRGLETQYF.

This chain joins TRBV9 and TRBJ2-3; D is possibly TRBD1 (5 bases). The CDR3 runs 14 residues. Germline V gene data show CDR1 as SGDLS and CDR2 as YYNGEE. The V gene lost 6 bases and the J gene lost 5 bases, with 16 bases spanning the gap. As DNA, the CDR3 is TGTGCCAGCAACGGTGGGGCCTCCCGAGATACGCAGTATTTT. This encodes CASNGGASRDTQYF.

V and J are TRBV6-1 and TRBJ1-5, with D maybe TRBD1 (6 bases). This CDR3 is built from 15 residues. V lost 7 bases and J lost 0, with 13 bases in between. CDR1 and CDR2 (germline): MNHNS, SASEGT. As DNA, the CDR3 is TGTGCCAGCACCGAATGGACAGCTAGCAATCAGCCCCAGCATTTT. Translated: CASTEWTASNQPQHF.

The gene calls are TRBV5-1 and TRBJ2-7; D unresolved. The CDR3 has 12 residues. The germline V and J ends were trimmed by 0 bases and 3 bases, with 4 bases remaining between them. The V gene's germline CDR1 is SGHRS and CDR2 YFSETQ. The CDR3 DNA reads as TGCGCCAGCAGCTTGGGGGGCTACGAGCAGTACTTC. It codes for CASSLGGYEQYF. Looking up the rest from reference TRBV5-1 and TRBJ2-7 gives the full variable domain: KAGVTQTPRYLIKTRGQQVTLSCSPISGHRSVSWYQQTPGQGLQFLFEYFSETQRNKGNFPGRFSGRQFSNSRSEMNVSTLELGDSALYLCASSLGGYEQYFGPGTRLTVT.

The chain uses TRBV9 and TRBJ2-5; D may be TRBD1 or TRBD2 (6 bases each). This CDR3 contains 14 residues. The V end lost 2 bases, the J end lost 2 bases, and 10 bases lay between the germline ends. The germline V gene has CDR1 SGDLS and CDR2 YYNGEE. This CDR3 is CASSVQGGQETQYF. CDR3 DNA sequence: TGTGCCAGCAGCGTCCAAGGGGGGCAAGAGACCCAGTACTTC.

The V and J genes are TRBV5-1 and TRBJ2-1; D gene ambiguous. V lost 0 bases and J 8 bases, leaving 12 bases between the germline ends. Per the germline V gene, CDR1 is SGHRS and CDR2 is YFSETQ. CDR3 length: 14 amino acids. DNA of the CDR3: TGCGCCAGCAGCTTGGGGGAAAGGTCGGATGAGCAGTTCTTC. It translates to CASSLGERSDEQFF.

The CDR3 region has the DNA TGTGCCAGCAGCACTAGAGGGAGCTCCTACGAGCAGTACTTC. It yields the protein CASSTRGSSYEQYF. The chain is built from TRBV7-6 and TRBJ2-7; TRBD2 is a possible D gene (5 bases). This CDR3 is 14 amino acids long. The V end was cut by 5 bases, the J end by 0 bases, with 11 bases between. Germline CDR1 and CDR2: SGHVS and FNYEAQ.

The rearrangement joins TRBV4-1 to TRBJ2-1; 9 bases fit TRBD2. CDR3 size: 13 residues. Trimming took 8 bases from V and 6 from J; bases not matched to a gene: 5. Germline V gives CDR1 MGHRA, CDR2 YSYEKL. CDR3 loop: CASGAGGGNEQFF. CDR3 in DNA: TGCGCCAGCGGGGCGGGAGGGGGCAATGAGCAGTTCTTC.

In its sample, this clone was seen a few times. The chain carries TRBV6-5 and TRBJ2-7, with 10 bases aligning to TRBD2. Germline-derived CDR1 and CDR2 are MNHEY and SVGAGI. With 6 bases clipped from V and 2 bases from J, the junction kept 7 bases outside the gene matches. The CDR3 runs 15 residues. The CDR3 nucleotides read TGTGCCAGCAGGATTGGACTAGCGGAGACCTACGAGCAGTACTTC. It yields the protein CASRIGLAETYEQYF.

This clone has just a few counts. This CDR3 reads CASSLYPDILANEQFF. The CDR3 bases are TGTGCCAGCAGTTTATACCCCGACATTTTGGCCAATGAGCAGTTCTTC. V and J are TRBV28 and TRBJ2-1; D is undetermined. V lost 1 base, J lost 6 bases, and 16 bases lay in between. The CDR3 is 16 residues long. The germline V gene has CDR1 MDHEN and CDR2 SYDVKM.

The V call is TRBV19, the J call TRBJ2-7, with D maybe TRBD1 (5 bases). This CDR3 is built from 14 residues. Germline CDR1 reads LNHDA; CDR2 reads SQIVND (reference sequence). V lost 6 bases and J 3 bases, leaving 15 bases between the germline ends. Here the CDR3 reads CASSHQGFYYEQYF. The CDR3, as DNA: TGTGCCAGTAGCCATCAGGGTTTCTACTACGAGCAGTACTTC.